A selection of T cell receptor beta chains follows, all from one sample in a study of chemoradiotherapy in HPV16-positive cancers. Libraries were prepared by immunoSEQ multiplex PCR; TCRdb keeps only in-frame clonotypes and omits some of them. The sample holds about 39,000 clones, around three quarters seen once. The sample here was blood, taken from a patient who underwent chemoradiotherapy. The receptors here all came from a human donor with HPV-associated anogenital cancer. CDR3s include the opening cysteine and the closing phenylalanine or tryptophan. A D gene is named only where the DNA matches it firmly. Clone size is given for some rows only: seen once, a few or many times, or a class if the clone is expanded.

CDR3aa: CASRGGQETQYF
CDR3nt: TGTGCCAGCAGGGGGGGCCAAGAGACCCAGTACTTC
v_gene: TRBV6-6
j_gene: TRBJ2-5
d_gene: .
abundance: .
len: 12

CDR3aa: CASSYLGVGESGANVLTF
CDR3nt: TGTGCCAGCAGTTACCTGGGGGTTGGAGAATCTGGGGCCAACGTCCTGACTTTC
v_gene: TRBV28
j_gene: TRBJ2-6
d_gene: .
abundance: .
len: 18

CDR3aa: CASSWDGINQPQHF
CDR3nt: TGTGCCAGCAGCTGGGACGGAATCAATCAGCCCCAGCATTTT
v_gene: TRBV11-2
j_gene: TRBJ1-5
d_gene: .
abundance: .
len: 14

CDR3aa: CASISHGYGYTF
CDR3nt: TGTGCCAGTATCTCACACGGCTATGGCTACACCTTC
v_gene: TRBV19
j_gene: TRBJ1-2
d_gene: .
abundance: .
len: 12

CDR3aa: CASSPDSEKLFF
CDR3nt: TGTGCCAGCAGCCCCGACAGTGAAAAACTGTTTTTT
v_gene: TRBV7-9
j_gene: TRBJ1-4
d_gene: .
abundance: few
len: 12

CDR3aa: CASSEFGGLATYEQYF
CDR3nt: TGTGCCAGCAGTGAATTCGGGGGACTAGCAACCTACGAGCAGTACTTC
v_gene: TRBV6-1
j_gene: TRBJ2-7
d_gene: TRBD2
abundance: .
len: 16

CDR3aa: CASSLKQTSGVEQYF
CDR3nt: TGTGCCAGCAGCTTAAAGCAGACTAGCGGGGTCGAGCAGTACTTC
v_gene: TRBV7-2
j_gene: TRBJ2-7
d_gene: TRBD2
abundance: once
len: 15

CDR3aa: CASSDFPSGGVNEQFF
CDR3nt: TGTGCCAGCAGTGACTTCCCTAGCGGGGGGGTCAATGAGCAGTTCTTC
v_gene: TRBV6-1
j_gene: TRBJ2-1
d_gene: TRBD2
abundance: .
len: 16

CDR3aa: CASSETVGPFRQYF
CDR3nt: TGTGCCAGCAGTGAAACAGTTGGACCTTTCAGACAGTACTTC
v_gene: TRBV2
j_gene: TRBJ2-4
d_gene: .
abundance: .
len: 14

CDR3aa: CASSAVAETQYF
CDR3nt: TGTGCCAGCAGCGCCGTAGCGGAGACCCAGTACTTC
v_gene: TRBV5-5
j_gene: TRBJ2-5
d_gene: .
abundance: .
len: 12

CDR3aa: CASSDPFWGNTDTQYF
CDR3nt: TGTGCCAGCAGTGACCCCTTTTGGGGGAACACAGATACGCAGTATTTT
v_gene: TRBV6-1
j_gene: TRBJ2-3
d_gene: .
abundance: .
len: 16

CDR3aa: CASSFGQGDSPLHF
CDR3nt: TGTGCCAGCAGCTTTGGGCAGGGGGATTCACCCCTCCACTTT
v_gene: TRBV5-6
j_gene: TRBJ1-6
d_gene: TRBD1
abundance: .
len: 14

CDR3aa: CASSLARPQHF
CDR3nt: TGTGCCAGCAGCTTGGCCCGGCCCCAGCATTTT
v_gene: TRBV5-4
j_gene: TRBJ1-5
d_gene: .
abundance: few
len: 11

CDR3aa: CASSRGGAGNTEAFF
CDR3nt: TGTGCCAGCAGCCGAGGGGGCGCGGGGAACACTGAAGCTTTCTTT
v_gene: TRBV2
j_gene: TRBJ1-1
d_gene: TRBD1
abundance: .
len: 15

CDR3aa: CASSLQGLGNQPQHF
CDR3nt: TGTGCCAGCAGTTTGCAGGGGTTGGGCAATCAGCCCCAGCATTTT
v_gene: TRBV27
j_gene: TRBJ1-5
d_gene: .
abundance: few
len: 15

CDR3aa: CASSPTQQGGGANYGYTF
CDR3nt: TGCGCCAGCAGCCCAACCCAACAGGGGGGGGGTGCTAACTATGGCTACACCTTC
v_gene: TRBV5-1
j_gene: TRBJ1-2
d_gene: TRBD1
abundance: .
len: 18

CDR3aa: CSVESWASYNEQFF
CDR3nt: TGCAGCGTTGAATCTTGGGCCTCCTACAATGAGCAGTTCTTC
v_gene: TRBV29-1
j_gene: TRBJ2-1
d_gene: .
abundance: .
len: 14

CDR3aa: CASSDPASGGQFF
CDR3nt: TGTGCCAGCAGTGACCCCGCTAGCGGGGGGCAGTTCTTC
v_gene: TRBV6-4
j_gene: TRBJ2-1
d_gene: TRBD2
abundance: .
len: 13

CDR3aa: CASTTQPGLVEKLFF
CDR3nt: TGTGCCAGCACCACCCAACCGGGTCTTGTTGAAAAACTGTTTTTT
v_gene: TRBV7-6
j_gene: TRBJ1-4
d_gene: .
abundance: .
len: 15

CDR3aa: CASSLDGGYTGELFF
CDR3nt: TGTGCCAGCAGCTTGGACGGGGGCTACACCGGGGAGCTGTTTTTT
v_gene: TRBV5-4
j_gene: TRBJ2-2
d_gene: .
abundance: few
len: 15

CDR3aa: CASSVGGSYGYTF
CDR3nt: TGTGCCAGCAGCGTAGGTGGCAGCTATGGCTACACCTTC
v_gene: TRBV9
j_gene: TRBJ1-2
d_gene: .
abundance: .
len: 13

CDR3aa: CASGPRNRPVQYF
CDR3nt: TGTGCTAGTGGTCCCCGGAACAGGCCAGTGCAGTACTTC
v_gene: TRBV12-5
j_gene: TRBJ2-7
d_gene: .
abundance: .
len: 13

CDR3aa: CASSLYGGGRNTEAFF
CDR3nt: TGTGCCAGCAGCTTATATGGGGGGGGCAGGAACACTGAAGCTTTCTTT
v_gene: TRBV7-9
j_gene: TRBJ1-1
d_gene: .
abundance: .
len: 16

CDR3aa: CASSLEGRLPDYGYTF
CDR3nt: TGTGCCAGCAGCTTAGAGGGACGCCTTCCTGACTATGGCTACACCTTC
v_gene: TRBV7-2
j_gene: TRBJ1-2
d_gene: .
abundance: .
len: 16

CDR3aa: CASSSVELQETQYF
CDR3nt: TGCGCCAGCAGCTCGGTAGAGCTCCAAGAGACCCAGTACTTC
v_gene: TRBV5-1
j_gene: TRBJ2-5
d_gene: .
abundance: .
len: 14

CDR3aa: CASSLSTGETQYF
CDR3nt: TGTGCCAGCAGCTTATCCACAGGGGAGACCCAGTACTTC
v_gene: TRBV7-7
j_gene: TRBJ2-5
d_gene: .
abundance: .
len: 13

CDR3aa: CASSIQGSTEAFF
CDR3nt: TGCGCCAGCAGCATACAGGGTTCCACTGAAGCTTTCTTT
v_gene: TRBV5-1
j_gene: TRBJ1-1
d_gene: .
abundance: .
len: 13

CDR3aa: CASSRGGQGVLEDSPLHF
CDR3nt: TGCGCCAGCAGTCGGGGCGGACAGGGGGTTTTAGAGGATTCACCCCTCCACTTT
v_gene: TRBV23-1
j_gene: TRBJ1-6
d_gene: TRBD1
abundance: .
len: 18

CDR3aa: CASRSGPTDTQYF
CDR3nt: TGTGCCAGCCGGAGCGGCCCCACAGATACGCAGTATTTT
v_gene: TRBV6-6
j_gene: TRBJ2-3
d_gene: .
abundance: once
len: 13

CDR3aa: CASSWLVSTEAFF
CDR3nt: TGTGCCAGCAGCTGGCTGGTGAGCACTGAAGCTTTCTTT
v_gene: TRBV6-5
j_gene: TRBJ1-1
d_gene: .
abundance: .
len: 13

CDR3aa: CASTGVGTEAFF
CDR3nt: TGTGCCAGCACAGGCGTAGGGACTGAAGCTTTCTTT
v_gene: TRBV6-5
j_gene: TRBJ1-1
d_gene: .
abundance: .
len: 12

CDR3aa: CASTPATNTEAFF
CDR3nt: TGTGCCAGCACCCCGGCGACGAACACTGAAGCTTTCTTT
v_gene: TRBV6-5
j_gene: TRBJ1-1
d_gene: .
abundance: .
len: 13

CDR3aa: CASSSLRGSNEKLFF
CDR3nt: TGTGCCAGCAGCAGTTTGAGGGGGTCTAATGAAAAACTGTTTTTT
v_gene: TRBV21-1
j_gene: TRBJ1-4
d_gene: .
abundance: .
len: 15

CDR3aa: CASSLSSGVPGETQYF
CDR3nt: TGTGCCAGCAGCTTGTCCAGCGGGGTGCCAGGGGAGACCCAGTACTTC
v_gene: TRBV7-2
j_gene: TRBJ2-5
d_gene: TRBD2
abundance: .
len: 16

CDR3aa: CASSFGVISYEQYF
CDR3nt: TGTGCCAGCAGCTTCGGGGTAATCTCCTACGAGCAGTACTTC
v_gene: TRBV7-2
j_gene: TRBJ2-7
d_gene: .
abundance: once
len: 14

CDR3aa: CSAQSGDGYTF
CDR3nt: TGCAGTGCCCAATCCGGGGACGGCTACACCTTC
v_gene: TRBV20-1
j_gene: TRBJ1-2
d_gene: .
abundance: .
len: 11

CDR3aa: CASSQVSGYYTF
CDR3nt: TGTGCCAGCAGCCAAGTATCAGGGTACTACACCTTC
v_gene: TRBV14
j_gene: TRBJ1-2
d_gene: .
abundance: few
len: 12

CDR3aa: CASSWEWGPGGYTF
CDR3nt: TGTGCCAGCAGCTGGGAGTGGGGGCCCGGTGGCTACACCTTC
v_gene: TRBV5-5
j_gene: TRBJ1-2
d_gene: .
abundance: .
len: 14

CDR3aa: CASSAGQLSSGNTIYF
CDR3nt: TGTGCCAGCAGCGCGGGACAGCTATCCTCTGGAAACACCATATATTTT
v_gene: TRBV2
j_gene: TRBJ1-3
d_gene: TRBD1
abundance: .
len: 16

CDR3aa: CASSEKSRNTGELFF
CDR3nt: TGCGCCAGCAGCGAGAAAAGCAGGAACACCGGGGAGCTGTTTTTT
v_gene: TRBV5-1
j_gene: TRBJ2-2
d_gene: .
abundance: .
len: 15

CDR3aa: CASSRGTGGNQPQHF
CDR3nt: TGTGCCAGCAGCCGTGGGACAGGGGGCAATCAGCCCCAGCATTTT
v_gene: TRBV27
j_gene: TRBJ1-5
d_gene: TRBD1
abundance: .
len: 15

CDR3aa: CASLRGGAYTDTQYF
CDR3nt: TGTGCCAGTCTGAGAGGGGGCGCTTACACAGATACGCAGTATTTT
v_gene: TRBV2
j_gene: TRBJ2-3
d_gene: TRBD1
abundance: once
len: 15

CDR3aa: CASTSGGSGAYNEQFF
CDR3nt: TGTGCCAGCACCTCGGGCGGGAGCGGGGCCTACAATGAGCAGTTCTTC
v_gene: TRBV5-4
j_gene: TRBJ2-1
d_gene: TRBD2
abundance: .
len: 16

CDR3aa: CASSLQGSPNTEAFF
CDR3nt: TGTGCCAGCAGTTTACAGGGCAGCCCCAACACTGAAGCTTTCTTT
v_gene: TRBV6-5
j_gene: TRBJ1-1
d_gene: .
abundance: few
len: 15

CDR3aa: CASSSTPQGARNEQFF
CDR3nt: TGTGCCAGCAGTTCCACCCCACAGGGGGCCCGCAATGAGCAGTTCTTC
v_gene: TRBV6-5
j_gene: TRBJ2-1
d_gene: TRBD1
abundance: once
len: 16

CDR3aa: CASSESTALNYGYTF
CDR3nt: TGTGCCAGCAGTGAATCGACAGCCCTTAACTATGGCTACACCTTC
v_gene: TRBV2
j_gene: TRBJ1-2
d_gene: .
abundance: .
len: 15

CDR3aa: CASSPGRGPGTEAFF
CDR3nt: TGCGCCAGCAGCCCGGGAAGGGGACCGGGCACTGAAGCTTTCTTT
v_gene: TRBV5-1
j_gene: TRBJ1-1
d_gene: .
abundance: few
len: 15

CDR3aa: CASSFEGRLYGYTF
CDR3nt: TGTGCCAGCAGCTTCGAGGGACGTCTCTATGGCTACACCTTC
v_gene: TRBV7-3
j_gene: TRBJ1-2
d_gene: .
abundance: .
len: 14

CDR3aa: CASSRGQGNYNEQFF
CDR3nt: TGTGCCAGCAGCCGAGGACAGGGAAACTACAATGAGCAGTTCTTC
v_gene: TRBV6-5
j_gene: TRBJ2-1
d_gene: TRBD1
abundance: .
len: 15

CDR3aa: CASSLAGGDTDTQYF
CDR3nt: TGTGCCAGCAGCTTAGCCGGGGGGGACACAGATACGCAGTATTTT
v_gene: TRBV7-9
j_gene: TRBJ2-3
d_gene: TRBD2
abundance: .
len: 15

CDR3aa: CASSGQNGHGYTF
CDR3nt: TGTGCCAGCAGCGGACAGAATGGTCATGGCTACACCTTC
v_gene: TRBV6-5
j_gene: TRBJ1-2
d_gene: .
abundance: .
len: 13

CDR3aa: CASSEALLQGSNQPQHF
CDR3nt: TGTGCCAGCAGTGAAGCGCTACTACAGGGGAGCAATCAGCCCCAGCATTTT
v_gene: TRBV2
j_gene: TRBJ1-5
d_gene: TRBD1
abundance: few
len: 17

CDR3aa: CASRVRQAHYGYTF
CDR3nt: TGTGCCAGCCGGGTAAGACAGGCTCACTATGGCTACACCTTC
v_gene: TRBV18
j_gene: TRBJ1-2
d_gene: .
abundance: .
len: 14

CDR3aa: CASSAGAAYEQYF
CDR3nt: TGTGCCAGCAGCGCAGGGGCCGCCTACGAGCAGTACTTC
v_gene: TRBV7-7
j_gene: TRBJ2-7
d_gene: .
abundance: .
len: 13